Sequencing of this T cell receptor (beta chain) was carried out in a study of shared clonotypes between healthy human individuals. Turning to the study itself: Two female and a few male donors aged 18 to 49 were enrolled.

Profiled with immunoSEQ multiplex PCR; TCRdb holds only in-frame clones, not every one. The sample lists hundreds of thousands of clones, around three quarters occurring once. Genomic DNA, for the unsorted samples, came from 80 million to 100 million PBMCs. The sample consisted of PBMCs. The clonotype originates from a woman between 40 and 55 years old in good health. Some clones in this sample may be carry-over from other donors' samples.

The CDR3 coding sequence is TGTGCCAGTAGTATAGATCCGGGGGCGGACGAGCAGTACTTC. Its translation is CASSIDPGADEQYF. V and J are TRBV19 and TRBJ2-7, with D perhaps TRBD1 or TRBD2 (6 bases each). The CDR3 covers 14 residues. CDR1 LNHDA and CDR2 SQIVND come from the germline V gene (reference sequence). V was pared by 0 bases and J by 5 bases, with 11 bases between.